This T cell receptor (beta chain) was observed in a study of Ad26.COV2.S vaccination and SARS-CoV-2 variants. The wider study: The study gave Ad26.COV2.S intramuscularly, once or twice 56 days apart. Study conclusions and caveats: Responses of T cells in total may have been underestimated by the TCR breadth and depth analyses. Vaccine and placebo recipients had comparable breadth of non-spike TCRs.

The protocol was immunoSEQ multiplex PCR, while the TCRdb copy is restricted to in-frame clones and leaves out a portion. The table includes 350,000 to 500,000 clones, about nine tenths detected once. Trimming shortened V by 0 bases and J by 4 bases, and 10 bases separated the two germline ends. Germline V CDR1 and CDR2: SGDLS, YYNGEE. This CDR3 region has 14 residues. Comments on this clone: The antigen remains unidentified.

The treatment: roughly 19 received Ad26.COV2.S at low or high dose, single or two shots; about 5 received placebo; per-sample allocation not given. After the first vaccine or placebo injection, samples were drawn on day 63. An adult donor aged 18-55 years was enrolled in Boston. Sample: peripheral blood, taken in a trial of Ad26.COV2.S vaccine versus placebo. This rearrangement joins TRBV9 to TRBJ1-2; weak D call: TRBD1 (6 bases). The clonotype was recovered from a person aged 18-60 years who received the Ad26.COV2.S COVID-19 vaccine or a placebo. Written as DNA, the CDR3 is TGTGCCAGCAGCGTAGTGGGACAATCCTATGGCTACACCTTC. Amino acids: CASSVVGQSYGYTF. The full variable domain, completed using reference TRBV9 and TRBJ1-2, is DSGVTQTPKHLITATGQRVTLRCSPRSGDLSVYWYQQSLDQGLQFLIQYYNGEERAKGNILERFSAQQFPDLHSELNLSSLELGDSALYFCASSVVGQSYGYTFGSGTRLTVV.